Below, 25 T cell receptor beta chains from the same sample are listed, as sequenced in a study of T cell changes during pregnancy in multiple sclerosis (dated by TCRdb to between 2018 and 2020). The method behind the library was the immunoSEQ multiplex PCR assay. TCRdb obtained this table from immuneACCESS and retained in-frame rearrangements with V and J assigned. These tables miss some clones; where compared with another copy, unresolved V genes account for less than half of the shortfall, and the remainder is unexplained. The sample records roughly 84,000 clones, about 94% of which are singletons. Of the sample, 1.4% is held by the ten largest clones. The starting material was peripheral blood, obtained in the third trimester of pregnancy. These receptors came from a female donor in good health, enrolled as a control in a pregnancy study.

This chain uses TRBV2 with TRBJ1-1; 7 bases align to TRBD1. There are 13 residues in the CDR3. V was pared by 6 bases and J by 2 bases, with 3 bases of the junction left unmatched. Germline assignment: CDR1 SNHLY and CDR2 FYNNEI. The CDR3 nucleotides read TGTGCCAGCAGACAGGGGCTCAACACTGAAGCTTTCTTT. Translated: CASRQGLNTEAFF.

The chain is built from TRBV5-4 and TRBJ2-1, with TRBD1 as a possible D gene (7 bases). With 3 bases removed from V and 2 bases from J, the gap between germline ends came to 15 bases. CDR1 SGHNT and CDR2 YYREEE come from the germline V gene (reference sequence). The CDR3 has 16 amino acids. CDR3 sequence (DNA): TGTGCCAGCAGCTCCCAGGGGGGTGGGGCCTACAATGAGCAGTTCTTC. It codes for CASSSQGGGAYNEQFF.

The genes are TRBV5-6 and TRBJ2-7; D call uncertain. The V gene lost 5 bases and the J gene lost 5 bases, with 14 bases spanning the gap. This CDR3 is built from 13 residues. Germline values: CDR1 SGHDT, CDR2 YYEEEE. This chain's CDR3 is CASSAIWADEQYF. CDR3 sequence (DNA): TGTGCCAGCAGTGCAATCTGGGCAGACGAGCAGTACTTC.

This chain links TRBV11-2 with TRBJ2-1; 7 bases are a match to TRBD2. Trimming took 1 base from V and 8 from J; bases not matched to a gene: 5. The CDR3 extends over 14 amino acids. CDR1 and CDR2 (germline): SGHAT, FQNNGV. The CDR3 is CASSLGREWHEQFF. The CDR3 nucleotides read TGTGCCAGCAGCTTAGGGCGGGAGTGGCATGAGCAGTTCTTC.

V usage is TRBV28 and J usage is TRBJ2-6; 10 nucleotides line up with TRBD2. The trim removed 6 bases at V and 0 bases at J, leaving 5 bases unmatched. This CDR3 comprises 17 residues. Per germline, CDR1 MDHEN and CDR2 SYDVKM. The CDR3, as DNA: TGTGCCAGCAGGGTAGCGGGGGGAGCCTCTGGGGCCAACGTCCTGACTTTC. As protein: CASRVAGGASGANVLTF.

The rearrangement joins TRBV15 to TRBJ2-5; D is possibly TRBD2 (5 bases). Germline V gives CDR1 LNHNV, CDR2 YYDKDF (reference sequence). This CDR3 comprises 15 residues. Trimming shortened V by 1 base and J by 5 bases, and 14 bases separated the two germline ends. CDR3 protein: CATSRARGTWETQYF. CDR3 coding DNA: TGTGCCACCAGCAGAGCCCGGGGTACCTGGGAGACCCAGTACTTC.

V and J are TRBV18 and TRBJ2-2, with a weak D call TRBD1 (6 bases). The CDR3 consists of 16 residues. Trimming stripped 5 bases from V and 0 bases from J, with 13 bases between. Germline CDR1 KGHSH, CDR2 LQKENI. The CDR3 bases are TGTGCCAGCTCATATACAGGGTGGGCGAACACCGGGGAGCTGTTTTTT. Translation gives CASSYTGWANTGELFF.

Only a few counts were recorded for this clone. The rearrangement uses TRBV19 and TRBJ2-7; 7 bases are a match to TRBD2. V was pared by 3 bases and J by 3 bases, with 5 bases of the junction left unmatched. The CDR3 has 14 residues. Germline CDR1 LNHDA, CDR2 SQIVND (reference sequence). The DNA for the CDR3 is TGTGCCAGTAGTATCGGGAGGAGTGGCTACGAGCAGTACTTC. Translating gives CASSIGRSGYEQYF.

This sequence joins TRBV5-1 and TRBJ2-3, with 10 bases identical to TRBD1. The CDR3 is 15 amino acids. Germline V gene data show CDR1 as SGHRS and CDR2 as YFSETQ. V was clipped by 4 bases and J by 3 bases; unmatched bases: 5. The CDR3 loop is CASSNRDRGTDTQYF. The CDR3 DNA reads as TGCGCCAGCAGCAACCGGGACAGGGGAACAGATACGCAGTATTTT.

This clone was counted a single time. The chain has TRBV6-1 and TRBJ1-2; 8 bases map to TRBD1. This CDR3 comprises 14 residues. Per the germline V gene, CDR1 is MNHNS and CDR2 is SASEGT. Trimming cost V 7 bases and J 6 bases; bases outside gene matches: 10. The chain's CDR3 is CASIGRGLINGYTF. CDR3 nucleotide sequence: TGTGCCAGCATTGGCAGGGGGCTGATTAATGGCTACACCTTC.

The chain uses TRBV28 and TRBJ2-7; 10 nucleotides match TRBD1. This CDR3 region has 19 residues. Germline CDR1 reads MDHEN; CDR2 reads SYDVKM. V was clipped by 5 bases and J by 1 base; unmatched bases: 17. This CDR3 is CASSLGPLTRDRGSYEQYF. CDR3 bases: TGTGCCAGCAGTCTAGGTCCCCTTACCCGGGACAGGGGTTCCTACGAGCAGTACTTC. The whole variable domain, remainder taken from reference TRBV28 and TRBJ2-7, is DVKVTQSSRYLVKRTGEKVFLECVQDMDHENMFWYRQDPGLGLRLIYFSYDVKMKEKGDIPEGYSVSREKKERFSLILESASTNQTSMYLCASSLGPLTRDRGSYEQYFGPGTRLTVT.

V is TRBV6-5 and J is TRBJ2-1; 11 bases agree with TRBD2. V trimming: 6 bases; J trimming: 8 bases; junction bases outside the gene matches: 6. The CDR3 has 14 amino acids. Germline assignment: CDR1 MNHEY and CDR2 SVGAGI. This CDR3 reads CASSPIAGGYEQFF. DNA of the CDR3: TGTGCCAGCAGCCCCATAGCGGGAGGGTATGAGCAGTTCTTC.

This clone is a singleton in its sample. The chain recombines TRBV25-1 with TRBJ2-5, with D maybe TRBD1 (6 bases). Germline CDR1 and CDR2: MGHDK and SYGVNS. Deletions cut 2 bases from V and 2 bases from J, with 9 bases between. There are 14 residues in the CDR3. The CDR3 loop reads CASSERGMQETQYF. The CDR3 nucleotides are TGTGCCAGCAGTGAAAGGGGGATGCAAGAGACCCAGTACTTC.

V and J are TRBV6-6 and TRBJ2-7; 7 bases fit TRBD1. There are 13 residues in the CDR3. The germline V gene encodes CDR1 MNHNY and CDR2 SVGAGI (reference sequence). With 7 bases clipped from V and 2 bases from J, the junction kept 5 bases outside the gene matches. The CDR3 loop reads CASTRTGTYEQYF. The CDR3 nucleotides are TGTGCCAGCACTAGGACAGGTACCTACGAGCAGTACTTC.

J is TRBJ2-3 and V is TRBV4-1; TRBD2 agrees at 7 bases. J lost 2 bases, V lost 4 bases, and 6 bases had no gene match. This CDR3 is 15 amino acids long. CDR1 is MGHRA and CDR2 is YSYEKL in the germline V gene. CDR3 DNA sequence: TGCGCCAGCAGCCCCCTAGCGGCCCCCACAGATACGCAGTATTTT. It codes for CASSPLAAPTDTQYF.

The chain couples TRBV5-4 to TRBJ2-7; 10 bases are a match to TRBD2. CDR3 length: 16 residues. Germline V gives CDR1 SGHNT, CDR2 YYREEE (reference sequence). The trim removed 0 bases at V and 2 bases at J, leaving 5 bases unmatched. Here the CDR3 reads CASSLVPSGSPYEQYF. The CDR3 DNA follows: TGTGCCAGCAGCTTGGTCCCTAGCGGGAGCCCCTACGAGCAGTACTTC.

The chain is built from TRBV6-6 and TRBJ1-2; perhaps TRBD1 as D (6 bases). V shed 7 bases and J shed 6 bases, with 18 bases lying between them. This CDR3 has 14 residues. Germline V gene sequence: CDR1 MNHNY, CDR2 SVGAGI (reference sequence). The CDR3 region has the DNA TGTGCCAGCACACCGACACAGGGCCGCAATGGCTACACCTTC. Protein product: CASTPTQGRNGYTF.

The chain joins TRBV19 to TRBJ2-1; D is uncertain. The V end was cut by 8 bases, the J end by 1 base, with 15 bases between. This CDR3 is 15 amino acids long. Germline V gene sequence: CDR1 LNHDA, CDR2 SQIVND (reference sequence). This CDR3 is CASAPSPGSYNEQFF. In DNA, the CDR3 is TGTGCCAGTGCCCCCTCTCCCGGGTCCTACAATGAGCAGTTCTTC.

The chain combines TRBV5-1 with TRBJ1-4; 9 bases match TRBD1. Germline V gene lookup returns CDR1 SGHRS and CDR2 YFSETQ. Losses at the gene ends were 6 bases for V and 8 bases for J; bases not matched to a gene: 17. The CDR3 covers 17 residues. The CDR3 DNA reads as TGCGCCAGCACGGACCCATCTGCACAGGGGGCCAGCGAAAAACTGTTTTTT. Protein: CASTDPSAQGASEKLFF.

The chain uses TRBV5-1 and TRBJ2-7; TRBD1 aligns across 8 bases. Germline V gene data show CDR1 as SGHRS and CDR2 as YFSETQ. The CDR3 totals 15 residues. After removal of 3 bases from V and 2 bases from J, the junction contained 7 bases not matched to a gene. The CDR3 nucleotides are TGCGCCAGCAGCTGGGGACAGGCAGAAACCTACGAGCAGTACTTC. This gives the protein CASSWGQAETYEQYF.

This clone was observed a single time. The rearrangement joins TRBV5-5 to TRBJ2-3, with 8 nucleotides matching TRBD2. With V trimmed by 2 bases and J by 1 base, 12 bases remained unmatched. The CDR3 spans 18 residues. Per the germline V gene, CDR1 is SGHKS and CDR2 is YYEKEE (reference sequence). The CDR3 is CASSFTPRTSSRTDTQYF. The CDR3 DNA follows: TGTGCCAGCAGCTTTACTCCCCGGACTAGCAGCCGCACAGATACGCAGTATTTT.

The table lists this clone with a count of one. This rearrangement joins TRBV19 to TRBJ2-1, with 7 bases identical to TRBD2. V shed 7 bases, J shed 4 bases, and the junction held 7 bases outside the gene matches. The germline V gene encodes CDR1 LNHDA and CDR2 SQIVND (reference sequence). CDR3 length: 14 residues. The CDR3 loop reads CASNPAGLYNEQFF. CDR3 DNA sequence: TGTGCCAGTAACCCAGCGGGACTTTACAATGAGCAGTTCTTC.

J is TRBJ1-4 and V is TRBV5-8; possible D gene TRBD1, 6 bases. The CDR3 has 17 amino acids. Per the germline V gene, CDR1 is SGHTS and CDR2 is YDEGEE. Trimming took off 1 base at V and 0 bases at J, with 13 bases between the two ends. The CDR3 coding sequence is TGTGCCAGCAGCTTGACGGGGGGGCCAACAACTAATGAAAAACTGTTTTTT. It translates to CASSLTGGPTTNEKLFF.

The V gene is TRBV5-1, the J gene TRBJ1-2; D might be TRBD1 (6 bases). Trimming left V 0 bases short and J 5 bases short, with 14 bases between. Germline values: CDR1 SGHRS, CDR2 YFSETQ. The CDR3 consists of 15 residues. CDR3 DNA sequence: TGCGCCAGCAGCTTGGGGGGGCACCCGGTTTATGGCTACACCTTC. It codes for CASSLGGHPVYGYTF.

CDR3 sequence (DNA): TGTGCCAGCAGCTTAGGGAGGGGCGCGAGGCAGCCCCAGCATTTT. This encodes CASSLGRGARQPQHF. The chain uses TRBV7-8 and TRBJ1-5, with TRBD1 as a possible D gene (5 bases). The V gene's germline CDR1 is SGHVS and CDR2 FQNEAQ. CDR3 length: 15 residues. V dropped 1 base and J dropped 7 bases, with 14 bases sitting between them. The full variable domain, its missing parts supplied by reference TRBV7-8 and TRBJ1-5, is GAGVSQSPRYKVAKRGQDVALRCDPISGHVSLFWYQQALGQGPEFLTYFQNEAQLDKSGLPSDRFFAERPEGSVSTLKIQRTQQEDSAVYLCASSLGRGARQPQHFGDGTRLSIL.